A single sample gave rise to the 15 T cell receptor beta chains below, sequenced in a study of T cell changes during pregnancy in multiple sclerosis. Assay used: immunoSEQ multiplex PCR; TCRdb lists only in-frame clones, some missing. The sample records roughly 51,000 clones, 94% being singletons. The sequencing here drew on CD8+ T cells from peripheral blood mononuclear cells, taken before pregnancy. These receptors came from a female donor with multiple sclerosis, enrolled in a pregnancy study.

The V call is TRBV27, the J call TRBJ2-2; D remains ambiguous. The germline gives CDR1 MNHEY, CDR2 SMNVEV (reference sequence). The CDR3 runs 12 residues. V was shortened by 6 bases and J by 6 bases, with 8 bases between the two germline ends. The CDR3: CASRQRSGELFF. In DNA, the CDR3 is TGTGCCAGCAGGCAGAGGTCCGGGGAGCTGTTTTTT.

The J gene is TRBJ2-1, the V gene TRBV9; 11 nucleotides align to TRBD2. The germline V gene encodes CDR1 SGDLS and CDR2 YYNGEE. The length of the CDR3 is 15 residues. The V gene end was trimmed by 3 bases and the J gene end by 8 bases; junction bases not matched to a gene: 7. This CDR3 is CASSDSGRGADEQFF. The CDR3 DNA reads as TGTGCCAGCAGCGATAGCGGGAGGGGCGCCGATGAGCAGTTCTTC.

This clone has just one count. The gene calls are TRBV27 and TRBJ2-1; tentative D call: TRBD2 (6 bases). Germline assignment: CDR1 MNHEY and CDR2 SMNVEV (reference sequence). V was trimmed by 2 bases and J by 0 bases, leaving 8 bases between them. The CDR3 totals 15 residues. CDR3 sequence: CASSLIGSSYNEQFF. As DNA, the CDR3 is TGTGCCAGCAGTTTAATCGGGAGCTCCTACAATGAGCAGTTCTTC.

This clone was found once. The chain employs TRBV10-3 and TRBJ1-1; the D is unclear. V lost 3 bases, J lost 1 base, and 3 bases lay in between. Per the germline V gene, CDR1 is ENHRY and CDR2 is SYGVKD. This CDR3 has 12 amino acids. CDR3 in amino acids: CAISDRNTEAFF. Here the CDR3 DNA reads TGTGCCATCAGTGACAGGAACACTGAAGCTTTCTTT.

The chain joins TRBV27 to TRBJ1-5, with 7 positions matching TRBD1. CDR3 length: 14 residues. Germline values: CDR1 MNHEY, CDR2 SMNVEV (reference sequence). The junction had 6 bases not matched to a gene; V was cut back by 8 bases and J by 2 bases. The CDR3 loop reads CASALTGGNQPQHF. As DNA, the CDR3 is TGTGCCAGCGCTCTAACAGGGGGCAATCAGCCCCAGCATTTT.

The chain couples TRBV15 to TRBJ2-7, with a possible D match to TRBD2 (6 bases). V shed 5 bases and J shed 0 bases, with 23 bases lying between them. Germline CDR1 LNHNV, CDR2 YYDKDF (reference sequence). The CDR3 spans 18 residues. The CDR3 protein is CATSPTMWVAASSYEQYF. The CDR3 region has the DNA TGTGCCACCAGCCCGACGATGTGGGTAGCGGCATCCTCCTACGAGCAGTACTTC. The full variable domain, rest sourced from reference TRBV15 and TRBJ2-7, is DAMVIQNPRYQVTQFGKPVTLSCSQTLNHNVMYWYQQKSSQAPKLLFHYYDKDFNNEADTPDNFQSRRPNTSFCFLDIRSPGLGDTAMYLCATSPTMWVAASSYEQYFGPGTRLTVT.

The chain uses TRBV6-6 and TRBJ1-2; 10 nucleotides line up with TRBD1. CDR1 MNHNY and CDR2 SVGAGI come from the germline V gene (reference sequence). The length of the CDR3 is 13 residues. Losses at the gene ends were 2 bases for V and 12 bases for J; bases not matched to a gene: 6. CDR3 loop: CASSYRSGQGNTF. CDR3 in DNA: TGTGCCAGCAGTTACCGATCGGGACAGGGGAACACCTTC.

Here the CDR3 reads CASSFPGQGTYEQYF. CDR3 in DNA: TGTGCCAGCAGCTTCCCGGGACAGGGAACCTACGAGCAGTACTTC. This sequence joins TRBV7-9 and TRBJ2-7; 9 bases agree with TRBD1. This CDR3 comprises 15 residues. The germline gives CDR1 SEHNR, CDR2 FQNEAQ (reference sequence). J was trimmed by 2 bases and V by 3 bases; bases with no gene match: 5.

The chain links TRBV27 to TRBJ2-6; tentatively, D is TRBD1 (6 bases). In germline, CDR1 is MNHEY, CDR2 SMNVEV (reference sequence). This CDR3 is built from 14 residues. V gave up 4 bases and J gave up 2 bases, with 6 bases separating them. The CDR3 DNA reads TGTGCCAGCAGTTGGGGGCCTGGGGCCAACGTCCTGACTTTC. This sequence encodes CASSWGPGANVLTF. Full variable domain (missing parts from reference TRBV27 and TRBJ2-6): EAQVTQNPRYLITVTGKKLTVTCSQNMNHEYMSWYRQDPGLGLRQIYYSMNVEVTDKGDVPEGYKVSRKEKRNFPLILESPSPNQTSLYFCASSWGPGANVLTFGAGSRLTVL.

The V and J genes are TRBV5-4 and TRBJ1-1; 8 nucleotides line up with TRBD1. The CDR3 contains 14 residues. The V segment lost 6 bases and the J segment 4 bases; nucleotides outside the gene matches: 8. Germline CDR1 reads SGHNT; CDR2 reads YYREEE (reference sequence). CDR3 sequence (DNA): TGTGCCAGCAAACTAGGACAGGGCACCACTGAAGCTTTCTTT. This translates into CASKLGQGTTEAFF. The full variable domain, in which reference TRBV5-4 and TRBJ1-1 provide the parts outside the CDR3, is ETGVTQSPTHLIKTRGQQVTLRCSSQSGHNTVSWYQQALGQGPQFIFQYYREEENGRGNFPPRFSGLQFPNYSSELNVNALELDDSALYLCASKLGQGTTEAFFGQGTRLTVV.

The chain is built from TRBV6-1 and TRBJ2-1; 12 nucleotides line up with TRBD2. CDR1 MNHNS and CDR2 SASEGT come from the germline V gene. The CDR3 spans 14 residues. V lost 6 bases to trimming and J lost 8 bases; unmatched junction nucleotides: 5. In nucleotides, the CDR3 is TGTGCCAGCAGAGGACTAGCGGGAAGGGATGAGCAGTTCTTC. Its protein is CASRGLAGRDEQFF.

CDR3 bases: TGTGCCAGCAGCTTAGGACTAGGAGGAAACATTCAGTACTTC. Protein: CASSLGLGGNIQYF. This chain joins TRBV13 and TRBJ2-4; D may be TRBD2 (5 bases). The CDR3 loop spans 14 amino acids. V was cut by 0 bases and J by 6 bases, with 9 bases left in between. Germline V gene data show CDR1 as PRHDT and CDR2 as FYEKMQ (reference sequence). Drawing the rest from reference TRBV13 and TRBJ2-4, the complete variable domain is AAGVIQSPRHLIKEKRETATLKCYPIPRHDTVYWYQQGPGQDPQFLISFYEKMQSDKGSIPDRFSAQQFSDYHSELNMSSLELGDSALYFCASSLGLGGNIQYFGAGTRLSVL.

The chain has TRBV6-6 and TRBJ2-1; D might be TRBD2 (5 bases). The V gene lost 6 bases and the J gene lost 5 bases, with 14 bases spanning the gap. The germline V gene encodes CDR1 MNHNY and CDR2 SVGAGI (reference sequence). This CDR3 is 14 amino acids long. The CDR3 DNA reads TGTGCCAGCAGCTCGGACTCCCCCGACAATGAGCAGTTCTTC. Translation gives CASSSDSPDNEQFF.

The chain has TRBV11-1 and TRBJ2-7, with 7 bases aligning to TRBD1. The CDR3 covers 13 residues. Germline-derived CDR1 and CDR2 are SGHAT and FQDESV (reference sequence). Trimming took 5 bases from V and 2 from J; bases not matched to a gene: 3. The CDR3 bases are TGTGCCAGCAGCAGAGGGACAGCCTACGAGCAGTACTTC. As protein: CASSRGTAYEQYF.

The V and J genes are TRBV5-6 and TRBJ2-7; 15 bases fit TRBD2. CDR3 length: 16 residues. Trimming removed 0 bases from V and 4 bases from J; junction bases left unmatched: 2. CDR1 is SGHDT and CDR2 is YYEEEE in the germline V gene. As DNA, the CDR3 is TGTGCCAGCAGCTTGGGGACTAGCGGGGGGGGGTACGAGCAGTACTTC. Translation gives CASSLGTSGGGYEQYF.